This T cell receptor beta chain was profiled in a study of blood T cell repertoires in COVID-19. Study context: There were acute and convalescent COVID-19 samples, and they came from the United States, Italy and Spain. T cells, B-cell-depleted T cells, or PBMCs supplied cDNA or gDNA.

This clone showed up just a few times. Source study methods: Estimates of nucleated cell counts were drawn from the amplification of reference gene primers. Libraries were prepared by immunoSEQ multiplex PCR; TCRdb keeps only in-frame clonotypes and omits some of them. V, J and clone size reflect that table, while D and trimming were determined from the DNA. In the table there are 23,000 or so clones, roughly nine tenths of which are singletons. V was clipped by 6 bases and J by 6 bases, with 9 bases between them. Germline loops: CDR1 MNHEY, CDR2 SVGAGI. CDR3 size: 12 residues. Material for sequencing was peripheral blood. This sequence joins TRBV6-5 and TRBJ1-5; possible D gene TRBD1, 6 bases. The origin of this receptor is a man in his 70s with acute or convalescent COVID-19. The DNA for the CDR3 is TGTGCCAGCAGAACAGGGACTCAGCCCCAGCATTTT. Its protein product is CASRTGTQPQHF.